The rows below give T cell receptor beta chains drawn from one sample of a study of CD8 T cells in Susac syndrome. TCRdb processed the immunoSEQ multiplex PCR reads anew with MiXCR; each CDR3 protein has one entry. The sample includes 200,000 to 250,000 distinct CDR3 sequences, about 96% of them seen just once. The sequencing input was CD4+ T cells from PBMCs. The receptor source for this set is a human donor with multiple sclerosis. The CDR3 runs from the conserved cysteine through the conserved F or W.

V	J	CDR3
TRBV2	TRBJ2-5	CASTASLETQYF
TRBV28	TRBJ2-4	CASSSPAQGPKNIQYF
TRBV27	TRBJ1-5	CASSPRPPASNQPQHF
TRBV2	TRBJ1-4	CASGRTTNEKLFF
TRBV5-1	TRBJ2-3	CASSLPGTSGSRDTQYF
TRBV6-5	TRBJ2-3	CASSSVPDTQYF
TRBV5-6	TRBJ2-3	CASSQGGHTQYF
TRBV3-1	TRBJ2-1	CASSQAKGEQFF
TRBV20-1	TRBJ2-1	CSAGQGSVQFF
TRBV24-1	TRBJ2-1	CATRGGRDDEQFF
TRBV5-1	TRBJ1-6	CASSLRLENSPLHF
TRBV12-3/TRBV12-4	TRBJ2-7	CASSPTGRGNEQYF
TRBV12-3/TRBV12-4	TRBJ2-5	CASSLGTGGTQYF
TRBV4-1	TRBJ2-1	CASSQPPGDIRNEQFF
TRBV12-3/TRBV12-4	TRBJ2-6	CASSYSGTAGVLTF
TRBV7-3	TRBJ2-7	CASSSSHGEQYF
TRBV10-3	TRBJ2-3	CAISGHTDTQYF
TRBV3-1	TRBJ2-1	CASVSAGGPDEQFF
TRBV12-3/TRBV12-4	TRBJ1-2	CASRRQGSYGYTF
TRBV19	TRBJ2-3	CASSMSSGGYTDTQYF
TRBV27	TRBJ2-4	CASSLTSPGQIFRAKNIQYF
TRBV15	TRBJ2-7	CATSRRDRAYEQYF